These 25 T cell receptor beta chains were sequenced from one sample in a study of beta chain features in type 1 diabetes. The sequenced template was cDNA made from the entire isolated RNA. Only in-frame clones appear in the TCRdb table, and some are missing; sequencing was by immunoSEQ multiplex PCR. The table includes more than 350,000 clones, about 10% detected once. Source material: naive CD4+ T cells from blood. All receptors come from a woman between 18 and 29 years old in good health.

This chain links TRBV29-1 with TRBJ1-5; a possible D gene is TRBD1 (5 bases). The CDR3 sequence is 15 residues long. V was cut by 7 bases and J by 1 base, with 17 bases left in between. In germline, CDR1 is SQVTM, CDR2 ANQGSEA. The chain's CDR3 is CSDKGEGISNQPQHF. The DNA of the CDR3 is TGCAGCGACAAAGGGGAAGGGATAAGCAATCAGCCCCAGCATTTT.

The table lists this clone with a count of one. The chain links TRBV27 to TRBJ2-2, with D uncertain. The germline V gene encodes CDR1 MNHEY and CDR2 SMNVEV (reference sequence). The CDR3 has 17 amino acids. V shed 8 bases and J shed 2 bases, with 21 bases lying between them. In nucleotides, the CDR3 is TGTGCCAGCCGTATCCAACTCCGAGAACCTAACACCGGGGAGCTGTTTTTT. Translation: CASRIQLREPNTGELFF.

This clone was found a few times. CDR3 DNA sequence: TGTGCCAGCAGTGCAGGGGACAGGGAGTTGGAGACCCAGTACTTC. It is translated as CASSAGDRELETQYF. The rearrangement links TRBV28 to TRBJ2-5; 9 bases line up with TRBD1. Germline V gene lookup returns CDR1 MDHEN and CDR2 SYDVKM. With 5 bases clipped from V and 5 bases from J, the junction kept 9 bases outside the gene matches. The CDR3 has 15 amino acids.

J is TRBJ2-7 and V is TRBV28; tentatively, D is TRBD1 or TRBD2 (5 bases each). The CDR3 has 18 amino acids. V lost 3 bases and J lost 5, with 26 bases in between. The germline V gene encodes CDR1 MDHEN and CDR2 SYDVKM. CDR3 sequence: CASSLGPKFRGLGHEQYV. DNA for the CDR3: TGTGCCAGCAGTTTGGGGCCAAAATTCCGGGGCCTTGGTCACGAGCAGTACGTC.

This chain links TRBV5-1 with TRBJ2-3; tentative D call: TRBD2 (5 bases). CDR3 length equals 15 residues. The germline V and J ends were trimmed by 5 bases and 2 bases, with 15 bases remaining between them. Germline V gene sequence: CDR1 SGHRS, CDR2 YFSETQ. The CDR3 here is CASRGGPGYTDTQYF. DNA for the CDR3: TGCGCCAGCAGAGGAGGACCCGGATACACAGATACGCAGTATTTT.

CDR3 residues: CASSPTSGNYEQYV. As DNA, the CDR3 is TGTGCCAGCAGCCCGACGTCGGGGAACTACGAGCAGTACGTC. V and J are TRBV7-9 and TRBJ2-7; D is possibly TRBD2 (5 bases). The CDR3 sequence is 14 residues long. Trimming stripped 5 bases from V and 3 bases from J, with 14 bases between. Germline V gene sequence: CDR1 SEHNR, CDR2 FQNEAQ (reference sequence).

V is TRBV29-1 and J is TRBJ1-4; D gene unclear. CDR3 length: 12 amino acids. The V and J ends lost 6 bases and 4 bases respectively, with 9 bases between them. Germline lookup yields CDR1 SQVTM and CDR2 ANQGSEA. The CDR3 DNA reads as TGCAGCGTCGCGAGAGGTAATGAAAAACTGTTTTTT. Its protein is CSVARGNEKLFF.

J is TRBJ2-3 and V is TRBV4-1; TRBD2 is a possible D gene (6 bases). Per germline, CDR1 MGHRA and CDR2 YSYEKL. CDR3 length: 17 residues. Trimming took off 1 base at V and 0 bases at J, with 14 bases between the two ends. The CDR3 loop is CASSQVGREKSTDTQYF. The DNA for the CDR3 is TGCGCCAGCAGCCAAGTCGGACGGGAGAAAAGCACAGATACGCAGTATTTT.

The V call is TRBV14, the J call TRBJ2-5, with 7 bases matching TRBD1. CDR1 SGHDN and CDR2 FVKESK come from the germline V gene. V was pared by 1 base and J by 5 bases, with 13 bases of the junction left unmatched. The CDR3 covers 17 residues. CDR3 in amino acids: CASSQGTGEPRRETQYF. CDR3 nucleotides: TGTGCCAGCAGCCAAGGGACAGGTGAACCTAGAAGGGAGACCCAGTACTTC.

This chain links TRBV6-5 with TRBJ2-5; TRBD2 agrees at 7 bases. The CDR3 contains 15 residues. J lost 0 bases, V lost 6 bases, and 7 bases had no gene match. The V gene's germline CDR1 is MNHEY and CDR2 SVGAGI. The CDR3 bases are TGTGCCAGCAGGGACCTGGGAGGGAACCAAGAGACCCAGTACTTC. It is translated as CASRDLGGNQETQYF.

This clone showed up just a few times. V usage is TRBV5-1 and J usage is TRBJ2-1; D may be TRBD1 or TRBD2 (5 bases each). The CDR3 contains 15 residues. Germline CDR1 SGHRS, CDR2 YFSETQ. V was trimmed by 0 bases and J by 5 bases, leaving 12 bases between them. CDR3 region: CASSLVPGPNNEQFF. The CDR3 DNA reads TGCGCCAGCAGCTTGGTGCCGGGACCAAACAATGAGCAGTTCTTC.

The J gene is TRBJ2-3, the V gene TRBV6-4; D gene uncertain. Deletions cut 2 bases from V and 2 bases from J, with 5 bases between. The germline gives CDR1 MRHNA, CDR2 SNTAGT. The CDR3 covers 13 residues. As DNA, the CDR3 is TGTGCCAGCAGTGACAGGATCACAGATACGCAGTATTTT. Translation: CASSDRITDTQYF.

The chain joins TRBV27 to TRBJ2-4, with D perhaps TRBD1 or TRBD2 (5 bases each). Trimming took off 4 bases at V and 0 bases at J, with 13 bases between the two ends. Germline assignment: CDR1 MNHEY and CDR2 SMNVEV (reference sequence). The CDR3 contains 16 residues. CDR3 sequence reads: CASSSPRGLAKNIQYF. The CDR3 region has the DNA TGTGCCAGCAGTTCGCCCCGGGGCTTAGCCAAAAACATTCAGTACTTC.

In this sample, this clone turned up a few times. The rearrangement uses TRBV28 and TRBJ1-5; tentative D call: TRBD1 (5 bases). The CDR3 consists of 15 residues. CDR1 and CDR2 from the germline V gene are MDHEN and SYDVKM. V was pared by 6 bases and J by 2 bases, with 14 bases between. DNA of the CDR3: TGTGCCAGCAGCGGCGACAGCGATGGCAATCAGCCCCAGCATTTT. This encodes CASSGDSDGNQPQHF.

This clone was counted between two and nine times. The V and J genes are TRBV4-1 and TRBJ1-2; TRBD1 matches at 7 bases. The germline V gene has CDR1 MGHRA and CDR2 YSYEKL. V was pared by 3 bases and J by 2 bases, with 9 bases of the junction left unmatched. The CDR3 is made up of 16 amino acids. The CDR3 DNA sequence: TGCGCCAGCAGCCAGGGCTGGGACAGACTAAACTATGGCTACACCTTC. It specifies CASSQGWDRLNYGYTF.

The chain carries TRBV7-2 and TRBJ2-3; 7 positions match TRBD2. V shed 4 bases and J 5 bases; nucleotides not matched to a gene: 12. There are 16 residues in the CDR3. The germline gives CDR1 SGHTA, CDR2 FQGNSA. CDR3 DNA sequence: TGTGCCAGCAGCTGGAGAGCGGGGTCCTGGAAAGATACGCAGTATTTT. Its translation: CASSWRAGSWKDTQYF.

This clone was counted between two and nine times. This CDR3 is also generated by other DNA sequences in the sample. The chain combines TRBV29-1 with TRBJ2-5; weak D call: TRBD1 (5 bases). CDR3 size: 13 residues. V lost 3 bases and J lost 0, with 8 bases in between. Per germline, CDR1 SQVTM and CDR2 ANQGSEA. CDR3 coding DNA: TGCAGCGTTGATAGACAGAACCAAGAGACCCAGTACTTC. Encoded protein: CSVDRQNQETQYF.

This clone occurred a few times. The chain carries TRBV5-4 and TRBJ2-3; D is ambiguous. The CDR3 is made up of 13 amino acids. With 0 bases removed from V and 6 bases from J, the gap between germline ends came to 8 bases. Germline-derived CDR1 and CDR2 are SGHNT and YYREEE (reference sequence). The CDR3 sequence: CASSLGPSDTQYF. CDR3 DNA sequence: TGTGCCAGCAGCTTGGGCCCGTCTGATACGCAGTATTTT.

In this sample, this clone turned up a few times. This specimen includes other DNA sequences encoding the same CDR3. The rearrangement joins TRBV5-1 to TRBJ1-1; D is unclear. The germline V and J ends were trimmed by 0 bases and 6 bases, with 3 bases remaining between them. The CDR3 consists of 11 residues. Germline V gene lookup returns CDR1 SGHRS and CDR2 YFSETQ. DNA of the CDR3: TGCGCCAGCAGCTTGGGTCCTGAAGCTTTCTTT. It encodes CASSLGPEAFF.

The chain recombines TRBV6-1 with TRBJ2-6; D uncertain. V gave up 6 bases and J gave up 3 bases, with 6 bases separating them. The germline gives CDR1 MNHNS, CDR2 SASEGT. The length of the CDR3 is 13 residues. The DNA for the CDR3 is TGTGCCAGCAGGGAATTTGGGGCCAACGTCCTGACTTTC. Amino acid sequence: CASREFGANVLTF.

This clone has just a few counts. V usage is TRBV7-2 and J usage is TRBJ2-5; TRBD1 agrees at 7 bases. V lost 3 bases, J lost 1 base, and 2 bases stayed unmatched. CDR3 length equals 14 residues. Germline assignment: CDR1 SGHTA and CDR2 FQGNSA. CDR3 nucleotide sequence: TGTGCCAGCAGCTTGACAGGGCTCCAAGAGACCCAGTACTTC. Encoded protein: CASSLTGLQETQYF.

V gene TRBV18 combines with J gene TRBJ1-6; the D gene is possibly TRBD1 (5 bases). The germline CDR1 and CDR2 sequences are KGHSH and LQKENI. V was trimmed by 2 bases and J by 7 bases, leaving 15 bases between them. The CDR3 covers 16 residues. Written as DNA, the CDR3 is TGTGCCAGCTCACCAGGAGGGGTTAGTATGAATTCACCCCTCCACTTT. It specifies CASSPGGVSMNSPLHF.

V usage is TRBV25-1 and J usage is TRBJ2-6, with D possibly being TRBD1 (5 bases). With 4 bases removed from V and 0 bases from J, the gap between germline ends came to 16 bases. CDR1 and CDR2 (germline): MGHDK, SYGVNS. CDR3 size: 18 residues. The DNA for the CDR3 is TGTGCCAGCAGTGGGGGCAGCATACCGATCTCTGGGGCCAACGTCCTGACTTTC. Residues: CASSGGSIPISGANVLTF.

This clone was seen a handful of times. The gene calls are TRBV28 and TRBJ1-4; 7 bases match TRBD1. This CDR3 has 14 amino acids. Germline trimming cut 5 bases from V and 8 bases from J; bases unmatched to any gene: 8. Germline values: CDR1 MDHEN, CDR2 SYDVKM. This chain's CDR3 is CASSPPQGIEKLFF. CDR3 bases: TGTGCCAGCAGTCCTCCACAGGGGATAGAAAAACTGTTTTTT.

This clone was picked up a small number of times. The chain combines TRBV29-1 with TRBJ2-7; tentative D call: TRBD1 (5 bases). The closer fit of TRBJ2-1 to the DNA end suggests the J call may be wrong. In germline, CDR1 is SQVTM, CDR2 ANQGSEA. CDR3 size: 13 residues. CDR3: CSVDRASYNEQFF. The CDR3 coding sequence is TGCAGCGTTGACAGGGCCTCCTACAATGAGCAGTTCTTC.